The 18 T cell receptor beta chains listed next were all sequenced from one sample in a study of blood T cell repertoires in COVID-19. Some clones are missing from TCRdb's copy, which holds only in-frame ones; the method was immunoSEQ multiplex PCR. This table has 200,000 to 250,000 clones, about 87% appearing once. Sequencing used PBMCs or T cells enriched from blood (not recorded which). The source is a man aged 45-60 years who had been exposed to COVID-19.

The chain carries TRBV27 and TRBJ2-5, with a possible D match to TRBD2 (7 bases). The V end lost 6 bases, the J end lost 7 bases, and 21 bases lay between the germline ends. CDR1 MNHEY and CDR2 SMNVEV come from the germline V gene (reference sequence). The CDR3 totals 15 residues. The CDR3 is CASSTGASGGWTQYF. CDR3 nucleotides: TGTGCCAGCAGCACGGGGGCTAGCGGCGGTTGGACCCAGTACTTC.

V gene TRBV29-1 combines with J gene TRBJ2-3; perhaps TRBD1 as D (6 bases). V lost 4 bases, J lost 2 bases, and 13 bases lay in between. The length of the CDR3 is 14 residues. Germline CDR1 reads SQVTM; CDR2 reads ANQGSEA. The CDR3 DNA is TGCAGCGTTGGTCAGGGGTTGTCCACAGATACGCAGTATTTT. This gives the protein CSVGQGLSTDTQYF.

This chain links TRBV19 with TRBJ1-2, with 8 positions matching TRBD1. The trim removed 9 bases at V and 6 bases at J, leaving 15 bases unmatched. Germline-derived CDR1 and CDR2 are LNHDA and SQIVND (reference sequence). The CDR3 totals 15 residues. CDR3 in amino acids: CASRGGQAGLNGYTF. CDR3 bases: TGTGCCAGCCGAGGGGGACAGGCGGGGTTAAATGGCTACACCTTC. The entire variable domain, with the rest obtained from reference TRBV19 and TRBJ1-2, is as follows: DGGITQSPKYLFRKEGQNVTLSCEQNLNHDAMYWYRQDPGQGLRLIYYSQIVNDFQKGDIAEGYSVSREKKESFPLTVTSAQKNPTAFYLCASRGGQAGLNGYTFGSGTRLTVV.

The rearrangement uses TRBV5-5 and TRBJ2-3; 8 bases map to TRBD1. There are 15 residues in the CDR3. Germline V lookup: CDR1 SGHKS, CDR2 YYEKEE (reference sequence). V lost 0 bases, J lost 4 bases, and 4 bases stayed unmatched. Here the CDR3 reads CASSLAPGGADTQYF. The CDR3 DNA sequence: TGTGCCAGCAGCTTGGCTCCAGGGGGCGCAGATACGCAGTATTTT.

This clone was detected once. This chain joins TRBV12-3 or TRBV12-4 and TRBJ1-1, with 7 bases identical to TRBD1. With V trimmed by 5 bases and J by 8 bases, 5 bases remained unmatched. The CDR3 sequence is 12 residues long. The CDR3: CASSGTEKEAFF. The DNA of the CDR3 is TGTGCCAGCAGTGGGACAGAAAAAGAAGCTTTCTTT.

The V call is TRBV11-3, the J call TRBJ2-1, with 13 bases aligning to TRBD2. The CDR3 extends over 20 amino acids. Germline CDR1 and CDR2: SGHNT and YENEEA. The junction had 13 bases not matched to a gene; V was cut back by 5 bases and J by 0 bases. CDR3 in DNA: TGTGCCAGCAGCCCACGACCCGGGACTAGCGGGATCAGCTCCTACAATGAGCAGTTCTTC. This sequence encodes CASSPRPGTSGISSYNEQFF.

Here the CDR3 reads CASSLVGSYEQYV. The CDR3 coding sequence is TGTGCCAGCAGCCTGGTGGGGAGCTACGAGCAGTACGTC. The rearrangement uses TRBV5-5 and TRBJ2-7, with a tentative D call TRBD2 (5 bases). Trimming left V 4 bases short and J 3 bases short, with 11 bases between. CDR3 length: 13 amino acids. The germline V gene encodes CDR1 SGHKS and CDR2 YYEKEE (reference sequence).

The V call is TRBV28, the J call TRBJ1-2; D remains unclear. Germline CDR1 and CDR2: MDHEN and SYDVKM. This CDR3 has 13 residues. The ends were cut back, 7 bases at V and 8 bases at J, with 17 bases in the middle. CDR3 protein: CASTRQAPRGYTF. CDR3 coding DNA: TGTGCCAGCACCCGGCAGGCCCCTCGGGGCTACACCTTC.

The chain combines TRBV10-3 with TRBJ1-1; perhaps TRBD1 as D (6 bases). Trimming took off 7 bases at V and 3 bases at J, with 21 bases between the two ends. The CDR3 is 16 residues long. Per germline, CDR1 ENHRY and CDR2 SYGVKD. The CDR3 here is CAITDGRVGGHTEAFF. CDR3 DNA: TGTGCCATCACGGATGGGAGGGTAGGGGGTCACACTGAAGCTTTCTTT.

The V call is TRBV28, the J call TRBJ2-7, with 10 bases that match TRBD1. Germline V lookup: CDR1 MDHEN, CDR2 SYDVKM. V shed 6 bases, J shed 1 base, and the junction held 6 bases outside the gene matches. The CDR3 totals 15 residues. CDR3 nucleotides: TGTGCCAGCAGCCTGACAGGGGGCTTATCCTACGAGCAGTACTTC. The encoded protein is CASSLTGGLSYEQYF. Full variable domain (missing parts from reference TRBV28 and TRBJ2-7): DVKVTQSSRYLVKRTGEKVFLECVQDMDHENMFWYRQDPGLGLRLIYFSYDVKMKEKGDIPEGYSVSREKKERFSLILESASTNQTSMYLCASSLTGGLSYEQYFGPGTRLTVT.

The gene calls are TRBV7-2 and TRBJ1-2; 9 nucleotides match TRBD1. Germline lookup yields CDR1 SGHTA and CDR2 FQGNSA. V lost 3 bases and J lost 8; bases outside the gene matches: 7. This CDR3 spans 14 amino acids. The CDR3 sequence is CASSLRRTGVGYTF. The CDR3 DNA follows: TGTGCCAGCAGCTTGAGACGGACAGGGGTCGGCTACACCTTC.

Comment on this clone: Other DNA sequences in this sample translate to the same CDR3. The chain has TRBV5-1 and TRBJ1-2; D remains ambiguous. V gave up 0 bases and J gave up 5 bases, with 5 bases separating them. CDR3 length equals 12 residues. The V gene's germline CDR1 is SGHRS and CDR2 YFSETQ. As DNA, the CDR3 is TGCGCCAGCAGCTTGGATTCGTATGGCTACACCTTC. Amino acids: CASSLDSYGYTF.

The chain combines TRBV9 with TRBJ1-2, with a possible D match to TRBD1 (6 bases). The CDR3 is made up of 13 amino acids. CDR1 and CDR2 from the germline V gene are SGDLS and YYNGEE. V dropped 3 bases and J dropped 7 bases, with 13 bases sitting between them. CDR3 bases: TGTGCCAGCAGCGGATACAGGGTAACTGGCTACACCTTC. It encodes CASSGYRVTGYTF.

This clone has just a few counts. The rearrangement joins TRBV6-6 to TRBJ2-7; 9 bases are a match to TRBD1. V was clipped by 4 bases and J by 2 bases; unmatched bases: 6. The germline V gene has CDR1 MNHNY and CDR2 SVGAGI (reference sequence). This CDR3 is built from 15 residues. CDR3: CASSLRTGDPYEQYF. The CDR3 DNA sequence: TGTGCCAGCAGTTTGCGGACAGGGGACCCCTACGAGCAGTACTTC.

The CDR3 DNA is TGTGCCAGCAGTACTGTCGGGGACAGGGGCGACGAGCAGTACTTC. Translated: CASSTVGDRGDEQYF. This chain joins TRBV6-5 and TRBJ2-7; 10 bases match TRBD1. V shed 5 bases and J 5 bases; nucleotides not matched to a gene: 9. Germline V lookup: CDR1 MNHEY, CDR2 SVGAGI. This CDR3 has 15 amino acids.

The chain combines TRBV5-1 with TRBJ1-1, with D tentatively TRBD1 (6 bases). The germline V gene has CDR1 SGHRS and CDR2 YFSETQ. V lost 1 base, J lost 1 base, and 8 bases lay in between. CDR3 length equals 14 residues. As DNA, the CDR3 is TGCGCCAGCAGCTTGTTAGGGGGGAACACTGAAGCTTTCTTT. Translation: CASSLLGGNTEAFF.

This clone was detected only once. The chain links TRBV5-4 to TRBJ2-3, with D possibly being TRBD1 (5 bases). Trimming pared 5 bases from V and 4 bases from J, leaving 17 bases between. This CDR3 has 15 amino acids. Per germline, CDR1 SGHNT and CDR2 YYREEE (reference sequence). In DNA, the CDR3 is TGTGCCAGCAGTCTTATTGGGGCTTTCCCAGATACGCAGTATTTT. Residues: CASSLIGAFPDTQYF.

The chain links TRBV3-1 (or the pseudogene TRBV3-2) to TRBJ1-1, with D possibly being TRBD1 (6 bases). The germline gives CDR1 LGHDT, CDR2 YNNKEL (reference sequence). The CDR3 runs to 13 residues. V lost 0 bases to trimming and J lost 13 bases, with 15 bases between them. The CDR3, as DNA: TGTGCCAGCAGCCAAGAATTGGCAGGGGCAGGTTTCTTT. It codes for CASSQELAGAGFF.